This T cell receptor (beta chain) was found in a study of OX40 agonist ivuxolimab in advanced cancers. Study as a whole: Patients received the agonistic anti-OX40 (CD134) antibody ivuxolimab. General observations from the study: Compared with CD4+, CD8+ T cells on average had more expanded clones. At doses 0.1 to 3.0 mg/kg, CD4+ and CD8+ clones expanded.

This clone occurred a few times. Antigen unknown. Autoimmune disease history or systemic immunosuppression led to patients being barred. Sequenced by immunoSEQ multiplex PCR; TCRdb stores in-frame clones only, minus some. The sample carries fewer than 50,000 clones, about 90% recorded once. Trimming took off 10 bases at V and 0 bases at J, with 7 bases between the two ends. Germline CDR1 and CDR2: MNHNY and SVGAGI (reference sequence). The CDR3 has 12 amino acids. The sample here was CD4+ or CD8+ T cells sorted from blood, taken in a trial of the OX40 agonist ivuxolimab. V and J are TRBV6-6 and TRBJ1-3; D remains ambiguous. The receptor was isolated from an adult with an advanced solid tumor such as melanoma, head and neck, liver or kidney cancer. The chain's CDR3 is CATGPSGNTIYF. The CDR3 DNA is TGTGCCACCGGGCCCTCTGGAAACACCATATATTTT.